The 29 T cell receptor beta chains below come from one sample, sequenced in a study of blood T cells in healthy people across ages. A sample-barcoded 5' primer and a J-beta primer mix were used in a second PCR of about 7 to 12 cycles. From the 5' RACE reads, TCRdb called clonotypes with MiXCR, one entry per CDR3 protein. There are almost 1 million distinct CDR3 sequences in the sample; 45% to 60% occur only once, and roughly a fifth lies in the top ten. Material: blood. The receptors were gathered from a woman aged 55 to 70 in good health.

Only a few counts were recorded for this clonotype. The chain couples TRBV12-3 or TRBV12-4 to TRBJ2-3, with 8 positions matching TRBD1. This CDR3 is 15 amino acids long. V lost 4 bases to trimming and J lost 5 bases; unmatched junction nucleotides: 8. In DNA, the CDR3 is TGTGCCAGCAGTTCGACAGGGGCGGTCCAAGATACGCAGTATTTT. Its translation: CASSSTGAVQDTQYF.

The V and J genes are TRBV7-9 and TRBJ2-1, with D unclear. Germline V gives CDR1 SEHNR, CDR2 FQNEAQ (reference sequence). The CDR3 is 15 residues long. Trimming cost V 1 base and J 2 bases, with 9 bases left between them. The CDR3 sequence is CASSLGGPTYNEQFF. The DNA of the CDR3 is TGTGCCAGCAGCTTAGGAGGACCTACCTACAATGAGCAGTTCTTC. Using reference TRBV7-9 and TRBJ2-1 for the parts outside the CDR3, the full variable domain is DTGVSQNPRHKITKRGQNVTFRCDPISEHNRLYWYRQTLGQGPEFLTYFQNEAQLEKSRLLSDRFSAERPKGSFSTLEIQRTEQGDSAMYLCASSLGGPTYNEQFFGPGTRLTVL.

The rearrangement joins TRBV15 to TRBJ2-1, with TRBD1 as a possible D gene (7 bases). The length of the CDR3 is 16 residues. The germline V gene encodes CDR1 LNHNV and CDR2 YYDKDF (reference sequence). V gave up 3 bases and J gave up 4 bases, with 16 bases separating them. In nucleotides, the CDR3 is TGTGCCACCAGCAGGGAAACAGGGGACTCTTACAATGAGCAGTTCTTC. This sequence encodes CATSRETGDSYNEQFF.

CDR3 sequence (DNA): TGTGCCAGCAGTTACTCCGCGGGACAACCCGGGCGCTACGAGCAGTACTTC. Translating it yields CASSYSAGQPGRYEQYF. The chain recombines TRBV6-6 with TRBJ2-7; D may match TRBD1 or TRBD2 (6 bases each). Germline assignment: CDR1 MNHNY and CDR2 SVGAGI (reference sequence). The CDR3 has 17 amino acids. The V end lost 0 bases, the J end lost 3 bases, and 18 bases lay between the germline ends.

The chain carries TRBV30 and TRBJ1-4, with a tentative D call TRBD1 (5 bases). The CDR3 contains 13 residues. Trimming cost V 4 bases and J 4 bases, with 10 bases left between them. Germline CDR1 and CDR2: GTSNPN and SVGIG (reference sequence). This CDR3 is CAWMTAFNEKLFF. For the CDR3, the DNA is TGTGCCTGGATGACAGCCTTTAATGAAAAACTGTTTTTT.

The CDR3 bases are TGTGCCAGCAGCAAAGGTGGGGTGAGGAACAATCAGCCCCAGCATTTT. Its translation is CASSKGGVRNNQPQHF. V gene TRBV21-1 combines with J gene TRBJ1-5. TRBV21-1 has pseudogene status. This CDR3 is 16 amino acids long.

The genes are TRBV5-1 and TRBJ2-3, with 8 bases fitting TRBD2. The length of the CDR3 is 17 residues. J was trimmed by 4 bases and V by 1 base; bases with no gene match: 11. Germline CDR1 reads SGHRS; CDR2 reads YFSETQ. The CDR3 reads CASSLTSGSRVSDTQYF. The CDR3 DNA follows: TGCGCCAGCAGCTTGACTAGCGGAAGCCGGGTATCAGATACGCAGTATTTT.

This clonotype was observed at least ten times. The V gene is TRBV12-3 or TRBV12-4, the J gene TRBJ1-2; 8 positions agree with TRBD1. J was trimmed by 6 bases and V by 5 bases; bases with no gene match: 5. The CDR3 length is 13 residues. The CDR3: CASSLGTGDGYTF. The CDR3 DNA reads as TGTGCCAGCAGTCTAGGGACAGGTGATGGCTACACCTTC.

The chain uses TRBV11-2 and TRBJ2-3; 8 bases fit TRBD2. The CDR3 covers 15 residues. The V gene end was trimmed by 2 bases and the J gene end by 5 bases; junction bases not matched to a gene: 6. Germline loops: CDR1 SGHAT, CDR2 FQNNGV. CDR3 sequence reads: CASSLYGRAVDTQYF. In DNA, the CDR3 is TGTGCCAGCAGCTTATACGGGAGGGCCGTAGATACGCAGTATTTT.

This sequence joins TRBV10-3 and TRBJ2-5, with TRBD2 identical over 7 bases. From germline, CDR1 is ENHRY and CDR2 SYGVKD. V lost 3 bases, J lost 0 bases, and 4 bases stayed unmatched. The CDR3 length is 15 residues. CDR3 bases: TGTGCCATCAGTGAAGCGGGACCGTACCAAGAGACCCAGTACTTC. Translating gives CAISEAGPYQETQYF.

The chain employs TRBV20-1 and TRBJ2-7; no reliable D call. V lost 5 bases, J lost 6 bases, and 14 bases lay in between. The germline V gene encodes CDR1 DFQATT and CDR2 SNEGSKA (reference sequence). The CDR3 is made up of 12 amino acids. In DNA, the CDR3 is TGCAGTGCTTCGGACGTGTCGAGCGAGCAGTACTTC. Residues: CSASDVSSEQYF.

This clonotype has just a few counts. The chain combines TRBV20-1 with TRBJ2-7, with TRBD2 identical over 10 bases. Germline CDR1 DFQATT, CDR2 SNEGSKA (reference sequence). After removal of 0 bases from V and 0 bases from J, the junction contained 2 bases not matched to a gene. CDR3 length: 15 residues. CDR3 nucleotides: TGCAGTGCTAGAGACGCTAGCGGGAGCTCCTACGAGCAGTACTTC. Protein sequence: CSARDASGSSYEQYF.

The chain links TRBV18 to TRBJ2-6; tentative D call: TRBD1 (6 bases). This CDR3 comprises 15 residues. Germline values: CDR1 KGHSH, CDR2 LQKENI. V lost 6 bases to trimming and J lost 3 bases, with 12 bases between them. The CDR3 nucleotides are TGTGCCAGCTCTCCCACAGGGATTGGGGCCAACGTCCTGACTTTC. Its translation is CASSPTGIGANVLTF.

V gene TRBV6-5 combines with J gene TRBJ2-5; possible D gene TRBD2, 6 bases. CDR3 length equals 16 residues. The germline V gene encodes CDR1 MNHEY and CDR2 SVGAGI. Trimming took off 3 bases at V and 1 base at J, with 15 bases between the two ends. The CDR3 coding sequence is TGTGCCAGCAGTTATACCGCGCAGGGACTCCAAGAGACCCAGTACTTC. As protein: CASSYTAQGLQETQYF.

This sequence joins TRBV27 and TRBJ2-7, with TRBD2 matching 10 bases. Germline V gene sequence: CDR1 MNHEY, CDR2 SMNVEV (reference sequence). Trimming took 6 bases from V and 8 from J; bases not matched to a gene: 10. This CDR3 comprises 14 residues. The CDR3, as DNA: TGTGCCAGCAGCGTTCTAGCGGGAGTCGCCCAGCAGTACTTC. It specifies CASSVLAGVAQQYF.

This clonotype has at least ten counts. This sequence joins TRBV5-1 and TRBJ2-3, with D uncertain. V gave up 6 bases and J gave up 6 bases, with 14 bases separating them. The germline gives CDR1 SGHRS, CDR2 YFSETQ. The CDR3 contains 13 residues. The CDR3 coding sequence is TGCGCCAGCACCCCGCCCGGGCGGGATACGCAGTATTTT. The encoded protein is CASTPPGRDTQYF.

The CDR3 sequence is CASSIEGGREKLFF. CDR3 in DNA: TGTGCCAGTAGTATCGAAGGGGGGCGAGAAAAACTGTTTTTT. This chain uses TRBV19 with TRBJ1-4; D perhaps matches TRBD1 (6 bases). Germline values: CDR1 LNHDA, CDR2 SQIVND (reference sequence). Trimming shortened V by 3 bases and J by 8 bases, and 13 bases separated the two germline ends. This CDR3 has 14 amino acids.

The rearrangement joins TRBV20-1 to TRBJ2-5; possible D gene TRBD1, 6 bases. The V gene's germline CDR1 is DFQATT and CDR2 SNEGSKA (reference sequence). The CDR3 has 13 residues. V lost 3 bases, J lost 5 bases, and 13 bases lay in between. The CDR3 coding sequence is TGCAGTGCTAGGGGCAGGGGTTTGGAGACCCAGTACTTC. Amino acid sequence: CSARGRGLETQYF.

The rearrangement links TRBV24-1 to TRBJ2-5, with TRBD2 identical over 7 bases. Unmatched junction bases numbered 5, after V lost 0 bases and J lost 2 bases. Germline CDR1 KGHDR, CDR2 SFDVKD. The CDR3 spans 16 residues. The CDR3 protein is CATSDLRRGTQETQYF. In DNA, the CDR3 is TGTGCCACCAGTGATTTGCGGCGGGGGACGCAAGAGACCCAGTACTTC.

The chain couples TRBV2 to TRBJ2-3; D is perhaps TRBD1 (6 bases). The CDR3 loop spans 16 amino acids. V lost 6 bases and J lost 3, with 19 bases in between. CDR1 is SNHLY and CDR2 is FYNNEI in the germline V gene. The CDR3 nucleotides are TGTGCCAGCAGCCTACAGGGCGACTACTTAACAGATACGCAGTATTTT. Its translation: CASSLQGDYLTDTQYF.

This clonotype was seen a few times. This sequence joins TRBV6-5 and TRBJ2-7; 8 bases line up with TRBD1. Losses at the gene ends were 2 bases for V and 3 bases for J; bases not matched to a gene: 15. Germline CDR1 MNHEY, CDR2 SVGAGI. This CDR3 has 18 amino acids. CDR3 region: CASSYRALPTGAVYEQYF. As DNA, the CDR3 is TGTGCCAGCAGTTACCGGGCCTTGCCGACAGGGGCCGTCTACGAGCAGTACTTC.

This sequence joins TRBV6-2 or TRBV6-3 and TRBJ1-2, with D uncertain. Trimming removed 2 bases from V and 8 bases from J, with 12 bases in between. This CDR3 has 13 amino acids. Germline CDR1 MNHEY, CDR2 SVGEGT. The CDR3 region has the DNA TGTGCCAGCAGTTACCACACCGCACGAGGCTACACCTTC. Translation: CASSYHTARGYTF.

This clonotype came up once. This chain joins TRBV28 and TRBJ2-5; tentatively, D is TRBD1 (6 bases). The V and J ends lost 2 bases and 11 bases respectively, with 21 bases between them. The germline CDR1 and CDR2 sequences are MDHEN and SYDVKM. The CDR3 spans 15 residues. CDR3 residues: CASSLRPVQGREQYF. For the CDR3, the DNA is TGTGCCAGCAGTTTAAGGCCCGTACAGGGAAGGGAGCAGTACTTC.

Remarks on this clonotype: A junction boundary mismatches the germline segment, possibly from a read error. The V and J genes are TRBV4-3 and TRBJ2-2, with 10 bases that match TRBD2. CDR3 length: 18 amino acids. The germline V gene has CDR1 LGHNA and CDR2 YSLEER. The CDR3 DNA reads as TGCGCCAGTAGCCAAGATCTGCTAGCGGGAGTATTTACCGGGGAGCTGTTTTTT. It codes for CASSQDLLAGVFTGELFF.

The V call is TRBV20-1, the J call TRBJ1-2; D gene uncertain. The germline CDR1 and CDR2 sequences are DFQATT and SNEGSKA (reference sequence). This CDR3 is 13 amino acids long. V gave up 5 bases and J gave up 1 base, with 11 bases separating them. CDR3 coding DNA: TGCAGTGCTCGCAGCGGGAATAACTATGGCTACACCTTC. This translates into CSARSGNNYGYTF.

This clonotype was detected only a few times. This chain joins TRBV29-1 and TRBJ2-3; the D gene could be TRBD1 or TRBD2 (6 bases each). The V and J ends lost 7 bases and 2 bases respectively, with 19 bases between them. Germline V gene lookup returns CDR1 SQVTM and CDR2 ANQGSEA. The CDR3 has 15 amino acids. CDR3 protein: CSAHRRGQSTDTQYF. CDR3 sequence (DNA): TGCAGCGCCCACCGCCGGGGGCAATCCACAGATACGCAGTATTTT.

The rearrangement links TRBV7-2 to TRBJ2-3; D may match TRBD1 or TRBD2 (6 bases each). In germline, CDR1 is SGHTA, CDR2 FQGNSA. The CDR3 totals 18 residues. Trimming cost V 5 bases and J 0 bases, with 21 bases left between them. The CDR3 DNA reads TGTGCCAGCAGCCCCCGGGGGCGGGACCATTTAAGCACAGATACGCAGTATTTT. This encodes CASSPRGRDHLSTDTQYF.

CDR3 DNA: TGTGCCAGCAGCCAAGATCCAAGCTTAGGGACCTACGAGCAGTACTTC. Amino acid sequence: CASSQDPSLGTYEQYF. The gene calls are TRBV4-2 and TRBJ2-7, with no clear D. This CDR3 has 16 residues. The V gene's germline CDR1 is LGHNA and CDR2 YNFKEQ. V dropped 0 bases and J dropped 2 bases, with 14 bases sitting between them.

This clonotype was counted a few times. This chain uses TRBV6-6 with TRBJ1-5, with no clear D. The CDR3 sequence is 15 residues long. CDR1 MNHNY and CDR2 SVGAGI come from the germline V gene (reference sequence). V lost 6 bases to trimming and J lost 0 bases, with 12 bases between them. This CDR3 is CASSYRRNSNQPQHF. The DNA of the CDR3 is TGTGCCAGCAGCTACCGTCGGAATAGCAATCAGCCCCAGCATTTT.